This paragraph reports one T cell receptor (beta chain). The repertoire was sequenced with immunoSEQ multiplex PCR; TCRdb's copy has only in-frame clones and lacks some. The sample has 70,000 to 100,000 clones; just under 95% are singletons. The CDR3 is made up of 13 amino acids. The J segment lost 7 bases and the V segment lost 5 bases, leaving 7 bases of the junction unmatched. Looked up from germline, CDR1 is SGHVS and CDR2 is FQNEAQ. This sample is drawn from a study of T cell changes during pregnancy in multiple sclerosis. This sequence joins TRBV7-8 and TRBJ1-1, with 7 positions matching TRBD1. This sequence was found in a female donor with multiple sclerosis, enrolled in a pregnancy study. The input for sequencing was peripheral blood, taken in the first trimester of pregnancy. CDR3 nucleotide sequence: TGTGCCAGCAGCGTGGGACAGAGGAATGAAGCTTTCTTT. Amino acids: CASSVGQRNEAFF.